These 5 T cell receptor beta chains came from one sample sequenced in a study of T cells in localized non-small cell lung cancer. This table comes from immunoSEQ multiplex PCR, and its TCRdb copy is limited to in-frame clones, with some not included. The sample has roughly 16,000 clones, approximately 84% seen once; the top ten hold around 23%. The input for sequencing was peripheral blood, taken before any cancer treatment. All receptors come from a male donor at least 60 years old with stage I lung adenocarcinoma.

This clone has only one observation. J is TRBJ2-3 and V is TRBV5-1; D remains ambiguous. The CDR3 has 12 residues. Trimming pared 4 bases from V and 1 base from J, leaving 4 bases between. Per the germline V gene, CDR1 is SGHRS and CDR2 is YFSETQ. In DNA, the CDR3 is TGCGCCAGCAGCCCCGGCACAGATACGCAGTATTTT. This codes for CASSPGTDTQYF.

The chain has TRBV19 and TRBJ2-3; 8 bases line up with TRBD1. V was pared by 10 bases and J by 0 bases, with 6 bases of the junction left unmatched. The CDR3 has 14 amino acids. Germline V gives CDR1 LNHDA, CDR2 SQIVND (reference sequence). Here the CDR3 reads CAISQGASTDTQYF. The CDR3 region has the DNA TGTGCCATTTCGCAGGGGGCGAGCACAGATACGCAGTATTTT.

This chain's CDR3 is CAWGARRGIGGEKLFF. The CDR3 coding sequence is TGTGCCTGGGGTGCCCGGCGGGGGATTGGTGGAGAAAAACTGTTTTTT. This chain uses TRBV30 with TRBJ1-4, with D tentatively TRBD1 (5 bases). V was shortened by 5 bases and J by 8 bases, with 24 bases between the two germline ends. Germline values: CDR1 GTSNPN, CDR2 SVGIG (reference sequence). The CDR3 has 16 residues.

The chain links TRBV10-2 to TRBJ2-2, with 8 nucleotides matching TRBD1. J lost 8 bases, V lost 6 bases, and 5 bases had no gene match. The CDR3 extends over 13 amino acids. Per germline, CDR1 WSHSY and CDR2 SAAADI. As DNA, the CDR3 is TGCGCCAGCAGGCAACAGGGGGAGGGGGAGCTGTTTTTT. Protein product: CASRQQGEGELFF.

This clone was detected once. V and J are TRBV7-3 and TRBJ2-1; D is uncertain. Germline-derived CDR1 and CDR2 are SGHTA and FQGTGA. The CDR3 has 13 residues. The ends were cut back, 2 bases at V and 9 bases at J, with 11 bases in the middle. CDR3 nucleotides: TGTGCCAGCAGCTTAGACTGGAGCAGTGAGCAGTTCTTC. Translated, it gives CASSLDWSSEQFF.